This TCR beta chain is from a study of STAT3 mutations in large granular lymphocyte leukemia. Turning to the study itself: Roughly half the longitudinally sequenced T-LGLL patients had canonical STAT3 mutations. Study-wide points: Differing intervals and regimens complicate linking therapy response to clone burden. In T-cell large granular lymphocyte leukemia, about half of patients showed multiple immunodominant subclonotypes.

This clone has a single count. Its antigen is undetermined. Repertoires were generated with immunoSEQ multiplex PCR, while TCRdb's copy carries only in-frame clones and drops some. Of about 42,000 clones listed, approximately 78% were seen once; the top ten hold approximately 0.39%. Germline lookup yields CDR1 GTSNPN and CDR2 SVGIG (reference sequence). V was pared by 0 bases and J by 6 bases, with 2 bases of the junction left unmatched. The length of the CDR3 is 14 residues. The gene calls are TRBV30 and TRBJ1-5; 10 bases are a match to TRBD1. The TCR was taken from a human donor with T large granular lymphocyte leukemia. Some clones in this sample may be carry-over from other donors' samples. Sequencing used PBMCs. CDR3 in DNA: TGTGCCTGGAGTGTAGGACAGGGGGGTCAGCCCCAGCATTTT. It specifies CAWSVGQGGQPQHF.